The 14 T cell receptor beta chains listed next were all sequenced from one sample in a study of CD8+ T cells in alopecia areata. Extracted RNA was reverse transcribed, and the resulting cDNA served as sequencing template. Only in-frame clones appear in the TCRdb table, and some are missing; sequencing was by immunoSEQ multiplex PCR. The sample has 220,000 or so clones, more than 45% seen once. The sequences come from CD4+ T cells sorted from blood, collected at week 0. These receptor sequences come from a human donor with alopecia areata.

This clone was found once. The chain has TRBV9 and TRBJ2-3; D remains unclear. Germline CDR1 is SGDLS and CDR2 is YYNGEE. Deletions cut 0 bases from V and 0 bases from J, with 2 bases between. This CDR3 spans 13 amino acids. CDR3 bases: TGTGCCAGCAGCGTAGGCAGCACAGATACGCAGTATTTT. Translating it yields CASSVGSTDTQYF.

In nucleotides, the CDR3 is TGTGCCAGCAGTGCCGAGGACAGGGTCGGGGCCAACGTCCTGACTTTC. Its translation: CASSAEDRVGANVLTF. The V and J genes are TRBV2 and TRBJ2-6, with 8 bases identical to TRBD1. Trimming removed 4 bases from V and 4 bases from J; junction bases left unmatched: 6. This CDR3 has 16 amino acids. Per germline, CDR1 SNHLY and CDR2 FYNNEI. The full variable domain, its missing parts supplied by reference TRBV2 and TRBJ2-6, is EPEVTQTPSHQVTQMGQEVILRCVPISNHLYFYWYRQILGQKVEFLVSFYNNEISEKSEIFDDQFSVERPDGSNFTLKIRSTKLEDSAMYFCASSAEDRVGANVLTFGAGSRLTVL.

The chain has TRBV7-9 and TRBJ2-3; 11 bases are a match to TRBD2. CDR1 SEHNR and CDR2 FQNEAQ come from the germline V gene (reference sequence). Trimming removed 1 base from V and 3 bases from J; junction bases left unmatched: 3. The CDR3 has 16 residues. CDR3 bases: TGTGCCAGCAGCTTAGAACTAGCGGGAGTGACAGATACGCAGTATTTT. Translation gives CASSLELAGVTDTQYF.

The chain uses TRBV30 and TRBJ2-1; 7 bases line up with TRBD2. This CDR3 spans 14 amino acids. With V trimmed by 4 bases and J by 3 bases, 6 bases remained unmatched. Germline CDR1 reads GTSNPN; CDR2 reads SVGIG (reference sequence). For the CDR3, the DNA is TGTGCCTGGAAGGCGGGAGCGGGCTACAATGAGCAGTTCTTC. Translation: CAWKAGAGYNEQFF.

The gene calls are TRBV5-6 and TRBJ2-2, with a possible D match to TRBD2 (5 bases). V was shortened by 0 bases and J by 2 bases, with 8 bases between the two germline ends. The germline gives CDR1 SGHDT, CDR2 YYEEEE. The CDR3 has 15 amino acids. Here the CDR3 DNA reads TGTGCCAGCAGCTTGGCGGGGAGAAACACCGGGGAGCTGTTTTTT. This sequence encodes CASSLAGRNTGELFF.

This clone has only a few counts. The gene calls are TRBV7-2 and TRBJ1-5; D is ambiguous. The V gene lost 4 bases and the J gene lost 0 bases, with 4 bases spanning the gap. This CDR3 spans 13 amino acids. Looked up from germline, CDR1 is SGHTA and CDR2 is FQGNSA. Written as DNA, the CDR3 is TGTGCCAGCAGCTGGGATAGCAATCAGCCCCAGCATTTT. Amino acids: CASSWDSNQPQHF.

The CDR3 bases are TGTGCCAGCAGCGAAACGGGACAGGGGGCGAGCAATCAGCCCCAGCATTTT. The encoded protein is CASSETGQGASNQPQHF. The J gene is TRBJ1-5, the V gene TRBV9; 12 bases match TRBD1. The CDR3 length is 17 residues. Per germline, CDR1 SGDLS and CDR2 YYNGEE. J gave up 1 base and V 3 bases, and 5 bases lay outside the gene matches.

J is TRBJ1-2 and V is TRBV30; 8 bases match TRBD1. The CDR3 is 17 amino acids. Per germline, CDR1 GTSNPN and CDR2 SVGIG (reference sequence). J lost 3 bases, V lost 3 bases, and 15 bases had no gene match. The CDR3 DNA follows: TGTGCCTGGAGGGGGATTGGACAGGGAACGGGATACTATGGCTACACCTTC. The encoded protein is CAWRGIGQGTGYYGYTF.

J is TRBJ2-7 and V is TRBV29-1; D is ambiguous. V lost 8 bases, J lost 0 bases, and 14 bases lay in between. This CDR3 is 13 amino acids long. The germline CDR1 and CDR2 sequences are SQVTM and ANQGSEA. As DNA, the CDR3 is TGCAGCTCCACCGGGTCTAGCTCCTACGAGCAGTACTTC. Its translation is CSSTGSSSYEQYF.

The CDR3 here is CASSTGREETQYF. The CDR3 DNA reads as TGTGCCAGCAGCACGGGACGGGAAGAGACCCAGTACTTC. The J gene is TRBJ2-5, the V gene TRBV7-3, with D perhaps TRBD1 or TRBD2 (5 bases each). The CDR3 runs 13 residues. CDR1 SGHTA and CDR2 FQGTGA come from the germline V gene. V was shortened by 5 bases and J by 3 bases, with 10 bases between the two germline ends.

This clone was picked up a small number of times. The V gene is TRBV6-5, the J gene TRBJ2-3; a weak D match, TRBD1 (6 bases). CDR3 length equals 13 residues. V lost 5 bases, J lost 3 bases, and 9 bases lay in between. Germline V CDR1 and CDR2: MNHEY, SVGAGI. The DNA of the CDR3 is TGTGCCAGCAGTCACCAGGGGACAGATACGCAGTATTTT. Encoded protein: CASSHQGTDTQYF.

CDR3 in amino acids: CASSGYSRATYEQYF. The CDR3 DNA follows: TGTGCCAGTAGCGGATATAGTAGGGCGACCTACGAGCAGTACTTC. The chain carries TRBV19 and TRBJ2-7; D is ambiguous. The germline CDR1 and CDR2 sequences are LNHDA and SQIVND (reference sequence). There are 15 residues in the CDR3. The V gene lost 6 bases and the J gene lost 2 bases, with 17 bases spanning the gap.

This clone came up a few times. The J gene is TRBJ2-1, the V gene TRBV9, with 7 nucleotides matching TRBD2. Per the germline V gene, CDR1 is SGDLS and CDR2 is YYNGEE. The ends lost 0 bases at V and 0 bases at J; junction bases unmatched: 9. This CDR3 has 18 amino acids. The CDR3 nucleotides are TGTGCCAGCAGCGTAGAGGGTGCGGGAGTATCCTCCTACAATGAGCAGTTCTTC. Its protein is CASSVEGAGVSSYNEQFF.

The rearrangement joins TRBV18 to TRBJ1-1; the D is unclear. Germline values: CDR1 KGHSH, CDR2 LQKENI. Between the trimmed V and J ends, which lost 5 bases and 3 bases, there was a span of 22 bases. The length of the CDR3 is 17 residues. In DNA, the CDR3 is TGTGCCAGCTCAACCCTCTCAAGAGGAGGGTTGGACACTGAAGCTTTCTTT. This sequence encodes CASSTLSRGGLDTEAFF.